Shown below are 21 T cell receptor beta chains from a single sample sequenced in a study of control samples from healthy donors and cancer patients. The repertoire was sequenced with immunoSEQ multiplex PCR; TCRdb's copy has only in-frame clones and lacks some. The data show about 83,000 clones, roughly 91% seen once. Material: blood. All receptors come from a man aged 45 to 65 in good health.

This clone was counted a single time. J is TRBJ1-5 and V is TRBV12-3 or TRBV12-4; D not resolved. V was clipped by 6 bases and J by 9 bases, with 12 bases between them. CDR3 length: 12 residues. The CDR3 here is CASSPEGMPQHF. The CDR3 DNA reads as TGTGCCAGCAGCCCAGAAGGCATGCCCCAGCATTTT.

CDR3 protein: CASSSALNTEAFF. Written as DNA, the CDR3 is TGCGCCAGCAGCTCGGCCCTGAACACTGAAGCTTTCTTT. The rearrangement uses TRBV5-1 and TRBJ1-1, with D hard to call. V gave up 3 bases and J gave up 0 bases, with 6 bases separating them. In germline, CDR1 is SGHRS, CDR2 YFSETQ. The CDR3 totals 13 residues.

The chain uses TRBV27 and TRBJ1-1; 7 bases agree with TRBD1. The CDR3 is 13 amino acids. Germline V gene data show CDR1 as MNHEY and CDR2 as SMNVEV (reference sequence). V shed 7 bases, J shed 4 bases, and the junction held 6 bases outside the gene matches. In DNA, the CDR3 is TGTGCCAGCAAAGGGGGCTTCGGCACTGAAGCTTTCTTT. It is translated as CASKGGFGTEAFF.

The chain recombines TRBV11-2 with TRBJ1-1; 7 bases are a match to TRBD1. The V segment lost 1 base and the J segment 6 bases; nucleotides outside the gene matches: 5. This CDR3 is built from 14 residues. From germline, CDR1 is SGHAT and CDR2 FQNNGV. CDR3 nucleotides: TGTGCCAGCAGCTTAGCCGGGACAGCGGCTGAAGCTTTCTTT. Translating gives CASSLAGTAAEAFF.

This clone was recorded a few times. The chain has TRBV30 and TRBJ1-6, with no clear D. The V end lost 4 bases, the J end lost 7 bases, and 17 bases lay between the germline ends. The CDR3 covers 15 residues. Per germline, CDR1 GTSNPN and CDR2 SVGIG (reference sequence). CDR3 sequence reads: CAWNPTSGTNSPLHF. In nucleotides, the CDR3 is TGTGCCTGGAACCCAACTTCGGGCACGAATTCACCCCTCCACTTT.

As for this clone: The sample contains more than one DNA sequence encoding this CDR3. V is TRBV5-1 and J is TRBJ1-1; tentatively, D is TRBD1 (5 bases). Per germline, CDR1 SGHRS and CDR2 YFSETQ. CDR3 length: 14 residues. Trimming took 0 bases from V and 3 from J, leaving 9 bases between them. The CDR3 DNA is TGCGCCAGCAGCTTGGCCGGGGGGGACACTGAAGCTTTCTTT. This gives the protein CASSLAGGDTEAFF. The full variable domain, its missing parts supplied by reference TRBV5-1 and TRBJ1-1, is KAGVTQTPRYLIKTRGQQVTLSCSPISGHRSVSWYQQTPGQGLQFLFEYFSETQRNKGNFPGRFSGRQFSNSRSEMNVSTLELGDSALYLCASSLAGGDTEAFFGQGTRLTVV.

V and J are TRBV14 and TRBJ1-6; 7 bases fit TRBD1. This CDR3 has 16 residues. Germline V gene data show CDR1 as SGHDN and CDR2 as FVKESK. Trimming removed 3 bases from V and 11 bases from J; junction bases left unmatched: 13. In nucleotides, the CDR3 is TGTGCCAGCAGCCATTCAGGGGGTGGCAATTGGGCACCCCTCCACTTT. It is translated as CASSHSGGGNWAPLHF.

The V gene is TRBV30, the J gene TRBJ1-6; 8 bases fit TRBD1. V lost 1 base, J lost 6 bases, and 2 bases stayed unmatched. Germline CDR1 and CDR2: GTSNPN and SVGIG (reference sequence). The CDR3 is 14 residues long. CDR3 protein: CAWSGQGSNSPLHF. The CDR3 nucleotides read TGTGCCTGGAGTGGACAGGGGAGTAATTCACCCCTCCACTTT. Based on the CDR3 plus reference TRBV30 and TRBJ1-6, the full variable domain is SQTIHQWPATLVQPVGSPLSLECTVEGTSNPNLYWYRQAAGRGLQLLFYSVGIGQISSEVPQNLSASRPQDRQFILSSKKLLLSDSGFYLCAWSGQGSNSPLHFGNGTRLTVT.

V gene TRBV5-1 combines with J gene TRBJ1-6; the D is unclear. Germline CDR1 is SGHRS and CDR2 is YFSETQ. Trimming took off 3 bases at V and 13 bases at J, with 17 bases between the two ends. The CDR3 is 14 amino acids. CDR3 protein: CASSSGTDSVPLHF. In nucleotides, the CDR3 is TGCGCCAGCAGCTCCGGTACGGATTCGGTTCCCCTCCACTTT. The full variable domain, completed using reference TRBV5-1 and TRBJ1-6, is KAGVTQTPRYLIKTRGQQVTLSCSPISGHRSVSWYQQTPGQGLQFLFEYFSETQRNKGNFPGRFSGRQFSNSRSEMNVSTLELGDSALYLCASSSGTDSVPLHFGNGTRLTVT.

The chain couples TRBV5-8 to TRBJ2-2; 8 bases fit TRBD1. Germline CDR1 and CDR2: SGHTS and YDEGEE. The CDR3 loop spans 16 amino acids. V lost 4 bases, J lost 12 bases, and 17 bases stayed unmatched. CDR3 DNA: TGTGCCAGCAGCCCTCCGGGGACTGGGACAGGACGGAAGCTGTTTTTT. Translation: CASSPPGTGTGRKLFF.

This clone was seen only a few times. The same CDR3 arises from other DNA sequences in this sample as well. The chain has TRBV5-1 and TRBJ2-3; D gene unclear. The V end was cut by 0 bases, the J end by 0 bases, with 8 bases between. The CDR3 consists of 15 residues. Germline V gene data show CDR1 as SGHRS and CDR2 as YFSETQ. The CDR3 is CASSLGQTSTDTQYF. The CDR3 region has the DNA TGCGCCAGCAGCTTGGGGCAGACTAGCACAGATACGCAGTATTTT.

Here the CDR3 reads CASRFGQRGPEAFF. CDR3 nucleotide sequence: TGTGCCAGCAGGTTTGGACAGCGGGGCCCTGAAGCTTTCTTT. V usage is TRBV11-2 and J usage is TRBJ1-1; D is possibly TRBD1 (6 bases). Germline V gene lookup returns CDR1 SGHAT and CDR2 FQNNGV. V gave up 6 bases and J gave up 6 bases, with 17 bases separating them. The CDR3 has 14 residues. The full variable domain, completed using reference TRBV11-2 and TRBJ1-1, is EAGVAQSPRYKIIEKRQSVAFWCNPISGHATLYWYQQILGQGPKLLIQFQNNGVVDDSQLPKDRFSAERLKGVDSTLKIQPAKLEDSAVYLCASRFGQRGPEAFFGQGTRLTVV.

The CDR3 DNA is TGTGCCAGTAGTTCTCGATCCGGGACAGGGGACAATGAGCAGTTCTTC. Translated: CASSSRSGTGDNEQFF. This sequence joins TRBV19 and TRBJ2-1; 10 bases match TRBD1. V was clipped by 5 bases and J by 5 bases; unmatched bases: 9. The CDR3 runs 16 residues. Germline lookup yields CDR1 LNHDA and CDR2 SQIVND (reference sequence).

DNA for the CDR3: TGTGCTAGTGGTTTTATCCCTTGGGGACAGGGGAAGCGCGAGCAGTACTTC. Translation: CASGFIPWGQGKREQYF. The chain has TRBV12-5 and TRBJ2-7, with TRBD1 matching 10 bases. The length of the CDR3 is 17 residues. The junction had 14 bases not matched to a gene; V was cut back by 3 bases and J by 6 bases. Germline values: CDR1 LGHNT, CDR2 FRNRAP.

CDR3 sequence: CAWNPSSYNEQFF. The CDR3 nucleotides are TGTGCCTGGAATCCGAGCTCCTACAATGAGCAGTTCTTC. V is TRBV30 and J is TRBJ2-1; D gene unclear. Germline V gives CDR1 GTSNPN, CDR2 SVGIG (reference sequence). This CDR3 spans 13 amino acids. V was cut by 4 bases and J by 0 bases, with 7 bases left in between.

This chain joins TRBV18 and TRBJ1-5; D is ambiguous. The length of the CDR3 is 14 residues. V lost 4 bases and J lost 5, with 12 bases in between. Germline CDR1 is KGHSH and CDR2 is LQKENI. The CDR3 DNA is TGTGCCAGCTCACGGAACCGCGGGGATCAGCCCCAGCATTTT. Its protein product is CASSRNRGDQPQHF.

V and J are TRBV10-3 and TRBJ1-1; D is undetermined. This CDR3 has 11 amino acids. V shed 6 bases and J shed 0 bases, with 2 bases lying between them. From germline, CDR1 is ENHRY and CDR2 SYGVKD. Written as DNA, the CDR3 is TGTGCCATCAGAGTGAACACTGAAGCTTTCTTT. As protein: CAIRVNTEAFF.

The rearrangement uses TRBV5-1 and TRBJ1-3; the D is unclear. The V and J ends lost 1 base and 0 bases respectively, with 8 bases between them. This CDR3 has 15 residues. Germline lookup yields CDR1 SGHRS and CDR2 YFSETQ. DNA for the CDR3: TGCGCCAGCAGCTTGTTGGAGGACTCTGGAAACACCATATATTTT. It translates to CASSLLEDSGNTIYF. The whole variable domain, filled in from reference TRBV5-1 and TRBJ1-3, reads KAGVTQTPRYLIKTRGQQVTLSCSPISGHRSVSWYQQTPGQGLQFLFEYFSETQRNKGNFPGRFSGRQFSNSRSEMNVSTLELGDSALYLCASSLLEDSGNTIYFGEGSWLTVV.

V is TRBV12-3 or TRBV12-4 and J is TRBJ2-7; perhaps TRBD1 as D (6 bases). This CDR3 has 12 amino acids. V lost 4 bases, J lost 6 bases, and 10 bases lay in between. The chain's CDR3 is CASSWTVPEQYF. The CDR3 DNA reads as TGTGCCAGCAGTTGGACAGTCCCCGAGCAGTACTTC.

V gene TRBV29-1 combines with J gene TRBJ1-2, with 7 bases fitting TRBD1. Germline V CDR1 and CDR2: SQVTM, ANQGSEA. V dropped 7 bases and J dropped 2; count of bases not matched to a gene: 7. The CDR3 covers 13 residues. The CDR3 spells CSDSRTGNYGYTF. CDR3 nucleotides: TGCAGCGACTCTCGGACAGGCAACTATGGCTACACCTTC.

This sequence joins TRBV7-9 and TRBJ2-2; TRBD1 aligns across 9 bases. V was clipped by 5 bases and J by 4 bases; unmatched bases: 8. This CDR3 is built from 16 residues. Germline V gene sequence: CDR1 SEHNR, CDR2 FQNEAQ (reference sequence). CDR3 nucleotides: TGTGCCAGCAGCCTTCCGGGACAGGGTGGCACCGGGGAGCTGTTTTTT. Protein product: CASSLPGQGGTGELFF.